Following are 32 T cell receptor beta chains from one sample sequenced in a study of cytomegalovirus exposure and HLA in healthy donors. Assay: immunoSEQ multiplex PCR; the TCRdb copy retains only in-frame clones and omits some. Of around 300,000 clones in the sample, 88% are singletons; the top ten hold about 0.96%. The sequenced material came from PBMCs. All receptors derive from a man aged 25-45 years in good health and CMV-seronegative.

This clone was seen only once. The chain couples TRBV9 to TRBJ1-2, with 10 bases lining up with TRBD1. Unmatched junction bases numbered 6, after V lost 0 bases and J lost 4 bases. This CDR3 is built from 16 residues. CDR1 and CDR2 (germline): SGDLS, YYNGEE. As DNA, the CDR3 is TGTGCCAGCAGCGTAGCAGGGGACAGGGGAGGCTATGGCTACACCTTC. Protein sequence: CASSVAGDRGGYGYTF.

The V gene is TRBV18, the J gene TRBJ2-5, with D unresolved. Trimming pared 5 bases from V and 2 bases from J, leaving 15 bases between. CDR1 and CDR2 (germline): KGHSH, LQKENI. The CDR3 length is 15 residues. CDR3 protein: CASSADLGPQETQYF. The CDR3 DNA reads TGTGCCAGCTCAGCAGACCTTGGGCCACAAGAGACCCAGTACTTC.

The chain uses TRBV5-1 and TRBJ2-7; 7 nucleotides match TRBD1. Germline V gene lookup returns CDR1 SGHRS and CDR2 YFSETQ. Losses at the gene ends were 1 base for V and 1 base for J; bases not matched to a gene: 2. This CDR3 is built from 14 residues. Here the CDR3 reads CASSLLDRSYEQYF. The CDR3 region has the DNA TGCGCCAGCAGCTTGCTGGACAGGTCCTACGAGCAGTACTTC.

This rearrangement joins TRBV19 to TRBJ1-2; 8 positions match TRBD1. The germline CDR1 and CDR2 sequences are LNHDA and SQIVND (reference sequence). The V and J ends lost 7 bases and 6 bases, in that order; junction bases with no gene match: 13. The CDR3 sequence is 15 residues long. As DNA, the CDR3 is TGTGCCAGTATTTCAGGGGGCCCGTCTTTGGATGGCTACACCTTC. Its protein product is CASISGGPSLDGYTF.

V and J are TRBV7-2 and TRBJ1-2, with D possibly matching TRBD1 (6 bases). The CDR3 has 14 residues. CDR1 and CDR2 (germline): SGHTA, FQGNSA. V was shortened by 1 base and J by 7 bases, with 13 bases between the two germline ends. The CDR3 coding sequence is TGTGCCAGCAGCTTAGGGGGGCCTGTCGGTGGCTACACCTTC. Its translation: CASSLGGPVGGYTF.

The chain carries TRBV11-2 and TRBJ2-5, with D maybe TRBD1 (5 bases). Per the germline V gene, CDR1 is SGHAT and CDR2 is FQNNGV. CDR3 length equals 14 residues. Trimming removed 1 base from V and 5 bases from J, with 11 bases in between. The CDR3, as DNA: TGTGCCAGCAGCTTAGTTAGGGGCCTGGAGACCCAGTACTTC. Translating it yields CASSLVRGLETQYF.

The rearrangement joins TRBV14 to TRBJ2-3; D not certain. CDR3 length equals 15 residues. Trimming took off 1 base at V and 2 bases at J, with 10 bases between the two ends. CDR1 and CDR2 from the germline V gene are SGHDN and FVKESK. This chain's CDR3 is CASSQVRSITDTQYF. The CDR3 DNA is TGTGCCAGCAGCCAAGTCCGCAGTATCACAGATACGCAGTATTTT.

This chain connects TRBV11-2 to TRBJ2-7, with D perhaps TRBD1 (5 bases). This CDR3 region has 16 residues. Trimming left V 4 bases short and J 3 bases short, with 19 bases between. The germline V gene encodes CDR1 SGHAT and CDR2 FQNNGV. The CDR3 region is CASSSDTGSSGYEQYF. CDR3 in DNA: TGTGCCAGCAGCTCCGATACAGGTTCCTCGGGCTACGAGCAGTACTTC.

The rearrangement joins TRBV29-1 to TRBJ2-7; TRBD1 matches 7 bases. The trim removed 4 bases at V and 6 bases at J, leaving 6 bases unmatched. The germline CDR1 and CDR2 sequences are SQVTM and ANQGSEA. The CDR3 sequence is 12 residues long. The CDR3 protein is CSVGDRAGEQYF. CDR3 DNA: TGCAGCGTTGGCGACAGGGCGGGCGAGCAGTACTTC.

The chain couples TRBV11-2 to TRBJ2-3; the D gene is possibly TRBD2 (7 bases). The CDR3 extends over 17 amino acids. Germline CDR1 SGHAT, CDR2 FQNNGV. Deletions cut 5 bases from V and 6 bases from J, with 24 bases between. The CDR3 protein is CASSPLGGGRRGDTQYF. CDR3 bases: TGTGCCAGCAGCCCGCTAGGGGGGGGACGGAGAGGGGATACGCAGTATTTT. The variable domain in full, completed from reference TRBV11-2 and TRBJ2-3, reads EAGVAQSPRYKIIEKRQSVAFWCNPISGHATLYWYQQILGQGPKLLIQFQNNGVVDDSQLPKDRFSAERLKGVDSTLKIQPAKLEDSAVYLCASSPLGGGRRGDTQYFGPGTRLTVL.

The CDR3 loop is CASSQRANQPQHF. The CDR3 coding sequence is TGTGCCAGCAGCCAGCGGGCCAATCAGCCCCAGCATTTT. The V and J genes are TRBV6-5 and TRBJ1-5; D remains unclear. CDR1 and CDR2 (germline): MNHEY, SVGAGI. V was pared by 6 bases and J by 3 bases, with 9 bases between. This CDR3 comprises 13 residues.

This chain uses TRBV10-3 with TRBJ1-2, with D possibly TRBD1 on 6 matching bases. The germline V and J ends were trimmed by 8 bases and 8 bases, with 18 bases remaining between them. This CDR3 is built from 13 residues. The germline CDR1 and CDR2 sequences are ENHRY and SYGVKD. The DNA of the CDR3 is TGTGCCATCGCAGGGGCCCCGTGGCGGGGCTACACCTTC. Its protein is CAIAGAPWRGYTF.

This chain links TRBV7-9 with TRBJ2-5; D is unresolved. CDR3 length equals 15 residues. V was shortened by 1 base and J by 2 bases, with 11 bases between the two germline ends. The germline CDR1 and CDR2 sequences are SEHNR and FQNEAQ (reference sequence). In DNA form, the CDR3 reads TGTGCCAGCAGCTTAGTCTGGAGTGTTCAAGAGACCCAGTACTTC. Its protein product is CASSLVWSVQETQYF.

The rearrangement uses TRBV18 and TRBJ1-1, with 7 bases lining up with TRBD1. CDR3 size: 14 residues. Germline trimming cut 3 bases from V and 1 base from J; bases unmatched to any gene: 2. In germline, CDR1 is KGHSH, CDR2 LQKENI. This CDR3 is CASSPDRKNTEAFF. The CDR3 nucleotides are TGTGCCAGCTCACCGGACAGGAAGAACACTGAAGCTTTCTTT.

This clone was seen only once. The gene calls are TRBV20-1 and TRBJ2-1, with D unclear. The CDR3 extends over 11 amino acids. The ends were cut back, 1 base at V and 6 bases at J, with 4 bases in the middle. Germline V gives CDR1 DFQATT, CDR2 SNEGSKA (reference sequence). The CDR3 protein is CSARASNEQFF. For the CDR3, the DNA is TGCAGTGCTAGAGCCTCCAATGAGCAGTTCTTC.

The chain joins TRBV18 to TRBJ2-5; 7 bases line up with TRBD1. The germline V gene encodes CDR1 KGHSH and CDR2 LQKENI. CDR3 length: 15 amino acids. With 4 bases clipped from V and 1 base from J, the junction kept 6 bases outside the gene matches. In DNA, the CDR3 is TGTGCCAGCTCACTCAACCCAGGGGGCCAAGAGACCCAGTACTTC. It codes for CASSLNPGGQETQYF.

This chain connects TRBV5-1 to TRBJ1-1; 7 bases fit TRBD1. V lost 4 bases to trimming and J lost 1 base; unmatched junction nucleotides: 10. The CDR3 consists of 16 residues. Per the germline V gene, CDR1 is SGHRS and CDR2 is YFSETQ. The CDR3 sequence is CASSDPSTGKNTEAFF. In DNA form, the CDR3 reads TGCGCCAGCAGCGACCCGTCGACAGGGAAGAACACTGAAGCTTTCTTT. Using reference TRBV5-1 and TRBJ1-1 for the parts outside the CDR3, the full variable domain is KAGVTQTPRYLIKTRGQQVTLSCSPISGHRSVSWYQQTPGQGLQFLFEYFSETQRNKGNFPGRFSGRQFSNSRSEMNVSTLELGDSALYLCASSDPSTGKNTEAFFGQGTRLTVV.

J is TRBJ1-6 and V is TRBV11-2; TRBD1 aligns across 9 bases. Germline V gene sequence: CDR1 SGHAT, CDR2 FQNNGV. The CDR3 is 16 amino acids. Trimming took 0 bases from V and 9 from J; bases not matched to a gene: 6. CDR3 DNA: TGTGCCAGCAGCTTAGATCTCAAGACAGGGGGTTCACCCCTCCACTTT. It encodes CASSLDLKTGGSPLHF.

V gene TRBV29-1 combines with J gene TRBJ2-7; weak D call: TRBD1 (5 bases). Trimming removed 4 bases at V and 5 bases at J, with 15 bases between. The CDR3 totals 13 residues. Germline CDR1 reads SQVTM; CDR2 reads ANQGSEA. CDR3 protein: CSVVGQGSHEQYF. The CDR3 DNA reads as TGCAGCGTTGTGGGTCAGGGATCCCACGAGCAGTACTTC.

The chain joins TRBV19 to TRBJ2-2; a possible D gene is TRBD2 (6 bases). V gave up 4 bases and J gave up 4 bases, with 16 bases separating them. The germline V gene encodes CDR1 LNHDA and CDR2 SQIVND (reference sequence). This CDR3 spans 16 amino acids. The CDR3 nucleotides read TGTGCCAGTAGTACCGGGACTTTACCGGGCACCGGGGAGCTGTTTTTT. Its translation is CASSTGTLPGTGELFF.

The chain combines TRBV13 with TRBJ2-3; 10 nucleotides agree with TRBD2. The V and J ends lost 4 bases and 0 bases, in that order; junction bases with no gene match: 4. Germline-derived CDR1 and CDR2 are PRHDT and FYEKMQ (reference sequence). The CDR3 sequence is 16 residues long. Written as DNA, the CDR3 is TGTGCCAGCAGCTCTGGACTAGCGGCTAGCACAGATACGCAGTATTTT. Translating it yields CASSSGLAASTDTQYF.

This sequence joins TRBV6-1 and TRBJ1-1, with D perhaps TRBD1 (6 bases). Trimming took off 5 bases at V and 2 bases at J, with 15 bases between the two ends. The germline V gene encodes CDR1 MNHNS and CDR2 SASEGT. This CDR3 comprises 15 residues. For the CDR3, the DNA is TGTGCCAGCAGTCCCTGGGACACGTTCAACACTGAAGCTTTCTTT. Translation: CASSPWDTFNTEAFF.

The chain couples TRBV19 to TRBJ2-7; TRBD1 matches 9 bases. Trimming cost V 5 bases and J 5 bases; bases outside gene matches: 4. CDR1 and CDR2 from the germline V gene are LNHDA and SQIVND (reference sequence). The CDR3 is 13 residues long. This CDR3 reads CASSPTGGDEQYF. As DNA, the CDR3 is TGTGCCAGTAGTCCGACAGGGGGGGACGAGCAGTACTTC.

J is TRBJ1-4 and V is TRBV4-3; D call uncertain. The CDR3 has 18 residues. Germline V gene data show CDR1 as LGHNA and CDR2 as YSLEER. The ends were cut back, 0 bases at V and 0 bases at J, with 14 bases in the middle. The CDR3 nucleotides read TGCGCCAGCAGCCAAGATAAGGAGGGAAAGCCAACTAATGAAAAACTGTTTTTT. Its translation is CASSQDKEGKPTNEKLFF.

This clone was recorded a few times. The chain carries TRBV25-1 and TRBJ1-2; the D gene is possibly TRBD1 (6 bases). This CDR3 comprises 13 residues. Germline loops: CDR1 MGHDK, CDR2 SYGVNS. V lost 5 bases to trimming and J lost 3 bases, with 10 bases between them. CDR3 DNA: TGTGCCAGCAGTCCGGCAGGGGACTATGGCTACACCTTC. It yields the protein CASSPAGDYGYTF.

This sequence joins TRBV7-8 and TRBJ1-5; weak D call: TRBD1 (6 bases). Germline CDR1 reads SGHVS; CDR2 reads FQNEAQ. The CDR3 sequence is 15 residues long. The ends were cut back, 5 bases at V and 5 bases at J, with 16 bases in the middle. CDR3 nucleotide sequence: TGTGCCAGCAGCGGGTCGAGACAGGTTGATCAGCCCCAGCATTTT. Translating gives CASSGSRQVDQPQHF.

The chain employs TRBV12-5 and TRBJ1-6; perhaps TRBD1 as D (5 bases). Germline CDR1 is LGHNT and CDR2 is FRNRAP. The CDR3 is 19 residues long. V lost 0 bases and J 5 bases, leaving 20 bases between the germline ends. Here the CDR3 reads CASGLVPSPSDTNNSPLHF. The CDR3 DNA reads TGTGCTAGTGGTTTGGTACCCAGCCCCTCGGACACTAATAATTCACCCCTCCACTTT.

The CDR3 here is CASSQGQGDYEQYF. DNA for the CDR3: TGTGCCAGCAGCCAGGGGCAGGGGGACTACGAGCAGTACTTC. The rearrangement joins TRBV5-4 to TRBJ2-7, with 7 bases that match TRBD1. Germline loops: CDR1 SGHNT, CDR2 YYREEE (reference sequence). This CDR3 has 14 amino acids. Trimming at V came to 4 bases and at J to 3 bases, leaving 7 bases not matched to a gene.

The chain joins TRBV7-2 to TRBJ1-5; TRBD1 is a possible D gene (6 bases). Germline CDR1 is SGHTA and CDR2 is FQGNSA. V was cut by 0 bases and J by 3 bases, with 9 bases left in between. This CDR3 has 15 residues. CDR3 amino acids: CASSLATGFNQPQHF. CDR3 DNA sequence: TGTGCCAGCAGCTTAGCTACAGGGTTCAATCAGCCCCAGCATTTT.

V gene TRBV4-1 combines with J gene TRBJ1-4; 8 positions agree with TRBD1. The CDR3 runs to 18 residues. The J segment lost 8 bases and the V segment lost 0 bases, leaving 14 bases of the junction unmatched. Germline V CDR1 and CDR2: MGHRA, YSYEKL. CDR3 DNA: TGCGCCAGCAGCCAAGATCAAATACTCCAGGGGGCGGGAGAAAAACTGTTTTTT. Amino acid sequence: CASSQDQILQGAGEKLFF.

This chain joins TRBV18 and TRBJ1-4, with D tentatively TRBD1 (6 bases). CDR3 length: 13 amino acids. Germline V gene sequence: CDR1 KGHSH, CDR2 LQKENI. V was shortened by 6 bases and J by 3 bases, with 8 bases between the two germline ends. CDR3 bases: TGTGCCAGCTCGGACAGCTCTAATGAAAAACTGTTTTTT. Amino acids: CASSDSSNEKLFF.

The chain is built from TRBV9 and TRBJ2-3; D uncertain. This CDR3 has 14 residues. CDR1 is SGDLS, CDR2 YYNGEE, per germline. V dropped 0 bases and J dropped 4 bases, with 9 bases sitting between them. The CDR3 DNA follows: TGTGCCAGCAGCGTAGAATCCAGCGCAGATACGCAGTATTTT. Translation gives CASSVESSADTQYF.